Detailed here is one TCR beta chain. Its antigen is unknown. These data belong to a study of T cell responses to AZD1222 COVID-19 vaccine. Study-level points and caveats: Spike was spanned by vaccine-associated CD4 TCRs, which were dominant at 160-218 and 743-854. Repertoires were collected only later (after the peak T cell response had occurred). Nearly half of spike-specific TCRs reportedly target variant regions that are unmutated in the B.1.351 and B.1.1.7 variants. Donors, mostly white British, included more females; clonal diversity was possibly underestimated.

V lost 4 bases and J lost 4, with 14 bases in between. Germline CDR1 is SGHRS and CDR2 is YFSETQ. There are 14 residues in the CDR3. Produced via immunoSEQ multiplex PCR; TCRdb's table is partial and in-frame only. The table records 90,000 to 130,000 clones, approximately 89% of them present only once. Sequenced here: peripheral blood, sampled on day 0 of MenACWY control vaccination. The TCR was taken from an adult in good health. This chain links TRBV5-1 with TRBJ1-1, with a weak D call TRBD1 (5 bases). CDR3 in DNA: TGCGCCAGCAGCCCGACCTCAGGGACCACTGAAGCTTTCTTT. This codes for CASSPTSGTTEAFF.